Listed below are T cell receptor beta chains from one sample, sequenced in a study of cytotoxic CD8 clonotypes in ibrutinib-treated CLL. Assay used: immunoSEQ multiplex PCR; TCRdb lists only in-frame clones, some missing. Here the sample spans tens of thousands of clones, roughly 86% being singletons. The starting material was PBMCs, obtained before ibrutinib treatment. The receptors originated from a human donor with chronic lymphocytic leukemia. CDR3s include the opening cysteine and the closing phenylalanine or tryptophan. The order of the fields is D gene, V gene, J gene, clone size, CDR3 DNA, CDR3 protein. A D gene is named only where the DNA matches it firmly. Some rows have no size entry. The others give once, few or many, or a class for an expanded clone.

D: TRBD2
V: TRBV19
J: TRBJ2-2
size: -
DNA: TGTGCCAGTTCTAGCGGGAGCTTCCGAACCGGGGAGCTGTTTTTT
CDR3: CASSSGSFRTGELFF

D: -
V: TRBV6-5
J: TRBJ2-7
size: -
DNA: TGTGCCAGCAGTTACTCGACTGGACCCCGTCACGAGCAGTACTTC
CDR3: CASSYSTGPRHEQYF

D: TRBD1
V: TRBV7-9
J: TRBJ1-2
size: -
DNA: TGTGCCAGCAGCCAACGGGGGACAGGGGATGGGTATGGCTACACCTTC
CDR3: CASSQRGTGDGYGYTF

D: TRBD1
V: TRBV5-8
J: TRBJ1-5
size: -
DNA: TGTGCCAGCAGCGGAACCAGGGGGCTGCGTCAGCCCCAGCATTTT
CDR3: CASSGTRGLRQPQHF

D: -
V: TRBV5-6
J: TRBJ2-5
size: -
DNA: TGTGCCAGCAGCCCCCCGGGGCGGGAGACCCAGTACTTC
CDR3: CASSPPGRETQYF

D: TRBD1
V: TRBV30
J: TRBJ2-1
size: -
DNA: TGTGCCTGGAGTCCACGACGTGGTGACAGGGCTTACAATGAGCAGTTCTTC
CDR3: CAWSPRRGDRAYNEQFF

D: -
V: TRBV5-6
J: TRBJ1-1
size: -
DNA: TGTGCCAGCAGGGGAAGACAGAGAACTGAAGCTTTCTTT
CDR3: CASRGRQRTEAFF

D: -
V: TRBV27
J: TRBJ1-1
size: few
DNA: TGTGCCAGCAGCGTCACAGGAATGAACACTGAAGCTTTCTTT
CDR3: CASSVTGMNTEAFF

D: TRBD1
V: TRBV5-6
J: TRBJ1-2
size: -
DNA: TGTGCCAGCAGCCCTAGCGGACAGGGGGCACGTGGCTACACCTTC
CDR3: CASSPSGQGARGYTF

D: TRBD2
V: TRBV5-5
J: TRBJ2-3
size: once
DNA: TGTGCCAGCTCCCCTAGCGGGGCCACAGATACGCAGTATTTT
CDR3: CASSPSGATDTQYF

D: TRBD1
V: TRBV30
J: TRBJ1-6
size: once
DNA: TGTGCCTGGAGGCTTACCGGGACAGGATCCCATTCACCCCTCCACTTT
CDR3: CAWRLTGTGSHSPLHF

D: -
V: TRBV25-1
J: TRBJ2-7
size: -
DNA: TGTGCCAGCAGTGAATCAGGCGGGACCAGCTCCTACGAGCAGTACTTC
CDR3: CASSESGGTSSYEQYF

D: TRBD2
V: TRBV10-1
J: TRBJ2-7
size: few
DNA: TGCGCCAGCAGTACTAGCGGGAGTTTCCACGAGCAGTACTTC
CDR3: CASSTSGSFHEQYF

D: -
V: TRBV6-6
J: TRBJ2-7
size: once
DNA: TGTGCCAGCAGTTACGGGGCTACCTACGAGCAGTACTTC
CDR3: CASSYGATYEQYF

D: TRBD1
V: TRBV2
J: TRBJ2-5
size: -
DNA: TGTGCCAGCGGGACAGGGTTTGAAGAGACCCAGTACTTC
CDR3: CASGTGFEETQYF

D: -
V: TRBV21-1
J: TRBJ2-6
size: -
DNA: TGTGCCAGCAGCAAAGCGCTTCAGCGCAAAAGCTCTGGGGCCAACGTCCTGACTTTC
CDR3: CASSKALQRKSSGANVLTF

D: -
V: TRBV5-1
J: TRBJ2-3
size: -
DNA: TGCGCCAGCAGCTTGGGTGGGGCCACTAGCACAGATACGCAGTATTTT
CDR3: CASSLGGATSTDTQYF

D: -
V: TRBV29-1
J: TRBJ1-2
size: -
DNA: TGCAGCGTTCCAGGGCCTTATGGCTACACCTTC
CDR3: CSVPGPYGYTF

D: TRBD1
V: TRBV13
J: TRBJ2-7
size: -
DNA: TGTGCCAGCAGCCGTAACAGGGGGCGTCGATCCTACGAGCAGTACTTC
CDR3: CASSRNRGRRSYEQYF

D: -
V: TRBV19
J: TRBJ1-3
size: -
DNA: TGTGCCACAAGGGTAGGACAAAAGGGAAACACCATATATTTT
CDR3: CATRVGQKGNTIYF

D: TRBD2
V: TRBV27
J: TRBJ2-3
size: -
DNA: TGTGCCAGCAGTTTACGGGGACTAGCGGGGTACGATACGCAGTATTTT
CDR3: CASSLRGLAGYDTQYF

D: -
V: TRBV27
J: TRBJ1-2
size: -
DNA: TGTGCCAGCAGTTTATGGGCGGGGGCAGGACCTCTCTATGGCTACACCTTC
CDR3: CASSLWAGAGPLYGYTF

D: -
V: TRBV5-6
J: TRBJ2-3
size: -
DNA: TGTGCCAGCAGCTTAGAGGGAAAAGGCACAGATACGCAGTATTTT
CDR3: CASSLEGKGTDTQYF

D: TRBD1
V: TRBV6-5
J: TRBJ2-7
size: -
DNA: TGTGCCAGCAGTTACCGGACAGGGCAGAACTACGAGCAGTACTTC
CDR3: CASSYRTGQNYEQYF

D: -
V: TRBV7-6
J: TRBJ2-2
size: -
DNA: TGTGCCAGCAGCTGGGACCGGGACACAAACACCGGGGAGCTGTTTTTT
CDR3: CASSWDRDTNTGELFF

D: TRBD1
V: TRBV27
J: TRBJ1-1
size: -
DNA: TGTGCCAGCAGGGGGCAGGGGGCAAGCGGCACTGAAGCTTTCTTT
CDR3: CASRGQGASGTEAFF

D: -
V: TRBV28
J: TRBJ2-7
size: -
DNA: TGTGCCAGCAGTTTAGCCCCAGGGAACGAGCAGTACTTC
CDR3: CASSLAPGNEQYF

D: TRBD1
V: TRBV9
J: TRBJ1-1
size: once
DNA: TGTGCCAGCAGCTTATCCGGGACAGGGATTTCGGAGAACACTGAAGCTTTCTTT
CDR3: CASSLSGTGISENTEAFF

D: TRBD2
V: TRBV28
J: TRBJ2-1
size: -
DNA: TGTGCCAGCAGACTGGGACTAGCGGGACCCAATGAGCAGTTCTTC
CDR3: CASRLGLAGPNEQFF

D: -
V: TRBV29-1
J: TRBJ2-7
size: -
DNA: TGCAGCGTTGAAGTATATCTCGGCGAGCAGTACTTC
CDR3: CSVEVYLGEQYF

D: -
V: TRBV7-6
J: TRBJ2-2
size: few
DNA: TGTGCCAGCAGGCCGGACAGCACCGGGGAGCTGTTTTTT
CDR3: CASRPDSTGELFF

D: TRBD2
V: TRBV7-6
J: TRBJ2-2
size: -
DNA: TGTGCCAGCAGCTCTGGACTAGCGGGAGGGCGAACCGGGGAGCTGTTTTTT
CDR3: CASSSGLAGGRTGELFF

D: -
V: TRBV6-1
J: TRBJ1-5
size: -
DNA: TGTGCCAGCATTTACACCCCAAATCAGCCCCAGCATTTT
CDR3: CASIYTPNQPQHF

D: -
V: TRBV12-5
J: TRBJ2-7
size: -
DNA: TGTGCTAGTGGACGAGGGACTGAGACCTACGAGCAGTACTTC
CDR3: CASGRGTETYEQYF

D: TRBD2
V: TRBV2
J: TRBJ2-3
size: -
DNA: TGTGCCAGCACTAGCGGCTACACAGATACGCAGTATTTT
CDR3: CASTSGYTDTQYF

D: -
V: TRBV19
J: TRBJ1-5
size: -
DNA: TGTGCCAGTACTACTTGGACCGAGGACAATCAGCCCCAGCATTTT
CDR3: CASTTWTEDNQPQHF

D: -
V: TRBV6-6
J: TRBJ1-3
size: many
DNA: TGTGCCAGCAGCCCGAGGACAGATTCTGGAAACACCATATATTTT
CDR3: CASSPRTDSGNTIYF

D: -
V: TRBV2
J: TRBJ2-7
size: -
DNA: TGTGCCAGCAGATCCCAGGGAAGGGGCTACGAGCAGTACTTC
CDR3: CASRSQGRGYEQYF

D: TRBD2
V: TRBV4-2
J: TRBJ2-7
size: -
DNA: TGTGCCAGCAGCCCACTTATAGCGGGAGGCGACGAGCAGTACTTC
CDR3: CASSPLIAGGDEQYF